This TCR beta chain is from a study of T cells in localized non-small cell lung cancer. This clone occurred a few times. Antigen: not known. General observations from the study: For the top 100 tumor clones, a median approximately 61 also appeared in adjacent lung. Without multi-region sequencing, intratumor heterogeneity could not be excluded. Longer overall survival was associated with a higher density of T cells in the blood.

TCRdb's table, derived via immunoSEQ multiplex PCR, lists solely in-frame clones and lacks some. The sample holds some 2,000 clones, under 25% seen once. This CDR3 spans 18 amino acids. V gave up 6 bases and J gave up 3 bases; unmatched junction bases: 14. This chain links TRBV23-1 with TRBJ2-2, with 9 bases fitting TRBD2. TRBV23-1 has ORF status, its function being uncertain. The sample consisted of lung tumor tissue, taken before any cancer treatment. This receptor was identified in a woman between 35 and 70 years old with stage I squamous cell lung carcinoma. Here the CDR3 DNA reads TGCGCCAGCAGCCAAGATATGCGCGGGAGGGCCGACACCGGGGAGCTGTTTTTT. Translated: CASSQDMRGRADTGELFF.